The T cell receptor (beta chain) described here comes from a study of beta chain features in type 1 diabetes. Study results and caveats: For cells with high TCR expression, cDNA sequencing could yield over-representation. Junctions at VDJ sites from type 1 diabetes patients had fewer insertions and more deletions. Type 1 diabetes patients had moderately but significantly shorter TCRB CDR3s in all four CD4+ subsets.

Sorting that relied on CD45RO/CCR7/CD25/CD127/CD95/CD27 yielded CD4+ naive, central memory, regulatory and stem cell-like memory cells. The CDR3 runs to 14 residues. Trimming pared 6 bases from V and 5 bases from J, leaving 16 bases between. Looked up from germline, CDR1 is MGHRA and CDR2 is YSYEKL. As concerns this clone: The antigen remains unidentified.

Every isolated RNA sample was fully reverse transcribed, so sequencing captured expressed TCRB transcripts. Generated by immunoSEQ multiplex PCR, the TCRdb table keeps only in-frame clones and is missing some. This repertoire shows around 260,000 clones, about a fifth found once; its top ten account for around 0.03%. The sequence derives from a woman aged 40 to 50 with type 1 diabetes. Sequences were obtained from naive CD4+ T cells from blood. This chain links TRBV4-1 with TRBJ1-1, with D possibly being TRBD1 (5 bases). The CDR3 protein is CASRSVGARTEAFF. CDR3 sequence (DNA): TGCGCCAGCAGATCCGTAGGGGCGAGAACTGAAGCTTTCTTT.